This entry is about one TCR beta chain. Its target is unknown. The data belong to a study of hypomethylating agent response in myelodysplastic syndrome. Study-wide background: The myelodysplastic syndrome patients comprised about nine men and a couple of women. Mean age was roughly 70 +/- 6.9 years; diploid cytogenetics predominated. Study-level points and caveats: Non-responders showed more contracted clonotypes post-treatment, while responders showed more novel ones.

The CDR3 runs to 16 residues. Germline V gene lookup returns CDR1 SNHLY and CDR2 FYNNEI. Between the trimmed V and J ends, which lost 5 bases and 2 bases, there was a span of 16 bases. Survey resolution used two replicates of approximately 200 ng, totaling roughly 400 ng DNA. Generated by immunoSEQ multiplex PCR, the TCRdb table keeps only in-frame clones and is missing some. The profile covers approximately 1,000 clones, with about 81% appearing a single time and around a fifth taken by the ten largest. This clonotype originated in a human donor with myelodysplastic syndrome. The sample consisted of bone marrow, taken before or after starting hypomethylating agent treatment for myelodysplastic syndrome (not recorded which). The chain has TRBV2 and TRBJ1-5; D not certain. The CDR3 sequence is CASSTARGGGNQPQHF. CDR3 sequence (DNA): TGTGCCAGCAGTACCGCCCGGGGAGGAGGCAATCAGCCCCAGCATTTT.